The 23 T cell receptor beta chains in this list originate from one sample, sequenced in a study of T cell responses to AZD1222 COVID-19 vaccine. Profiled with immunoSEQ multiplex PCR; TCRdb holds only in-frame clones, not every one. The top ten clones hold more than 0.8% of a sample with hundreds of thousands of clones, under 95% of them seen once. The sequencing used peripheral blood, collected on day 0 of MenACWY control vaccination. The origin of the receptors is an adult in good health.

As concerns this clone: The sample contains more than one DNA sequence encoding this CDR3. This rearrangement joins TRBV3-1 (or the pseudogene TRBV3-2) to TRBJ2-7; D unclear. The CDR3 runs to 12 residues. Per the germline V gene, CDR1 is LGHDT and CDR2 is YNNKEL (reference sequence). V lost 1 base and J 2 bases, leaving 3 bases between the germline ends. CDR3 coding DNA: TGTGCCAGCAGCCAAGCGACCTACGAGCAGTACTTC. Translating it yields CASSQATYEQYF.

This clone has a single count. This rearrangement joins TRBV18 to TRBJ1-1, with 8 bases that match TRBD1. The germline gives CDR1 KGHSH, CDR2 LQKENI. V was clipped by 3 bases and J by 9 bases; unmatched bases: 15. The CDR3 is made up of 16 amino acids. The CDR3 DNA reads TGTGCCAGCTCACCGACAGTAGCAGGGGGCCGCAATCAAGCTTTCTTT. As protein: CASSPTVAGGRNQAFF.

The chain carries TRBV11-2 and TRBJ1-1, with D possibly matching TRBD1 (6 bases). Per germline, CDR1 SGHAT and CDR2 FQNNGV. Trimming stripped 5 bases from V and 1 base from J, with 14 bases between. The CDR3 sequence is 15 residues long. The CDR3 DNA is TGTGCCAGCAGCCCAAGAGGGGGGCCGAACACTGAAGCTTTCTTT. Its protein product is CASSPRGGPNTEAFF.

The chain has TRBV11-2 and TRBJ1-6, with D possibly TRBD1 on 5 matching bases. Germline V gene sequence: CDR1 SGHAT, CDR2 FQNNGV. There are 16 residues in the CDR3. V was cut by 0 bases and J by 6 bases, with 12 bases left in between. The CDR3 DNA sequence: TGTGCCAGCAGCTTAGATATCGGGGCTCGTAATTCACCCCTCCACTTT. Translated, it gives CASSLDIGARNSPLHF.

The rearrangement links TRBV19 to TRBJ1-5; TRBD1 might be the D (6 bases). Trimming removed 7 bases at V and 3 bases at J, with 13 bases between. Germline CDR1 reads LNHDA; CDR2 reads SQIVND (reference sequence). The CDR3 length is 14 residues. The CDR3 sequence is CASNGGRVNQPQHF. CDR3 nucleotide sequence: TGTGCCAGTAACGGGGGGCGCGTCAATCAGCCCCAGCATTTT.

V gene TRBV3-1 (or the pseudogene TRBV3-2) combines with J gene TRBJ1-3, with D possibly matching TRBD1 (5 bases). Per the germline V gene, CDR1 is LGHDT and CDR2 is YNNKEL (reference sequence). The CDR3 runs 17 residues. Between the trimmed V and J ends, which lost 1 base and 1 base, there was a span of 14 bases. The CDR3 is CASSQGGGMASGNTIYF. The CDR3 DNA is TGTGCCAGCAGCCAAGGGGGGGGAATGGCATCTGGAAACACCATATATTTT.

V usage is TRBV3-1 (or the pseudogene TRBV3-2) and J usage is TRBJ1-5; 7 nucleotides align to TRBD1. Germline assignment: CDR1 LGHDT and CDR2 YNNKEL (reference sequence). Unmatched junction bases numbered 4, after V lost 4 bases and J lost 4 bases. The CDR3 length is 14 residues. The chain's CDR3 is CASSLTGSNQPQHF. CDR3 bases: TGTGCCAGCAGCCTGACAGGGAGTAATCAGCCCCAGCATTTT.

V is TRBV19 and J is TRBJ2-1; TRBD2 agrees at 8 bases. Germline V gene data show CDR1 as LNHDA and CDR2 as SQIVND (reference sequence). The CDR3 spans 15 residues. J gave up 0 bases and V 9 bases, and 7 bases lay outside the gene matches. CDR3: CASLNGGASYNEQFF. For the CDR3, the DNA is TGTGCCAGCTTAAACGGGGGGGCCTCCTACAATGAGCAGTTCTTC.

The rearrangement links TRBV27 to TRBJ1-1; D is possibly TRBD1 (6 bases). Germline V gene lookup returns CDR1 MNHEY and CDR2 SMNVEV (reference sequence). V gave up 6 bases and J gave up 4 bases, with 15 bases separating them. This CDR3 is built from 14 residues. The CDR3 region has the DNA TGTGCCAGCAGGGCCACGGGGGGGCTCACTGAAGCTTTCTTT. It specifies CASRATGGLTEAFF.

The chain combines TRBV12-3 or TRBV12-4 with TRBJ1-5; D remains unclear. This CDR3 is built from 12 residues. The V end was cut by 1 base, the J end by 7 bases, with 5 bases between. CDR3 protein: CASSLVRQPQHF. As DNA, the CDR3 is TGTGCCAGCAGTTTAGTCAGACAGCCCCAGCATTTT.

The CDR3 coding sequence is TGTGCCAGCAGCTTGAAGGCCCAATCCTCTGGAAACACCATATATTTT. It yields the protein CASSLKAQSSGNTIYF. This chain links TRBV5-4 with TRBJ1-3; no clear D gene. Germline V lookup: CDR1 SGHNT, CDR2 YYREEE (reference sequence). Trimming stripped 1 base from V and 0 bases from J, with 11 bases between. CDR3 length equals 16 residues.

V usage is TRBV15 and J usage is TRBJ1-4, with a tentative D call TRBD1 (5 bases). V lost 3 bases and J lost 2, with 10 bases in between. CDR1 is LNHNV and CDR2 is YYDKDF in the germline V gene (reference sequence). CDR3 length equals 15 residues. The CDR3 reads CATSSPRGTNEKLFF. The DNA for the CDR3 is TGTGCCACCAGCAGTCCAAGGGGTACTAATGAAAAACTGTTTTTT.

The genes are TRBV5-1 and TRBJ2-2; D is possibly TRBD1 (5 bases). This CDR3 has 15 residues. V shed 0 bases and J shed 6 bases, with 12 bases lying between them. Germline CDR1 SGHRS, CDR2 YFSETQ. This chain's CDR3 is CASSLGSGRAGELFF. CDR3 DNA: TGCGCCAGCAGCTTGGGGTCAGGGCGAGCCGGGGAGCTGTTTTTT.

The rearrangement links TRBV30 to TRBJ1-3; perhaps TRBD1 as D (5 bases). CDR1 GTSNPN and CDR2 SVGIG come from the germline V gene (reference sequence). This CDR3 has 14 amino acids. Trimming pared 5 bases from V and 3 bases from J, leaving 14 bases between. CDR3 DNA sequence: TGTGCCTGGCAATTAGCGGGGGGTGGAAACACCATATATTTT. It codes for CAWQLAGGGNTIYF. The variable domain in full, with the rest retrieved from reference TRBV30 and TRBJ1-3, is SQTIHQWPATLVQPVGSPLSLECTVEGTSNPNLYWYRQAAGRGLQLLFYSVGIGQISSEVPQNLSASRPQDRQFILSSKKLLLSDSGFYLCAWQLAGGGNTIYFGEGSWLTVV.

The gene calls are TRBV28 and TRBJ2-5, with a tentative D call TRBD2 (7 bases). Germline V lookup: CDR1 MDHEN, CDR2 SYDVKM. The CDR3 has 14 amino acids. The V and J ends lost 9 bases and 5 bases respectively, with 19 bases between them. The CDR3 protein is CASSEGGARETQYF. CDR3 nucleotide sequence: TGTGCCAGTTCAGAGGGGGGGGCGAGGGAGACCCAGTACTTC.

The V and J genes are TRBV6-5 and TRBJ1-1; 8 bases map to TRBD1. The CDR3 contains 13 residues. J gave up 4 bases and V 7 bases, and 5 bases lay outside the gene matches. Germline V gene lookup returns CDR1 MNHEY and CDR2 SVGAGI. The CDR3 here is CASTLTGATEAFF. The CDR3 DNA reads as TGTGCCAGCACCTTGACAGGGGCCACTGAAGCTTTCTTT.

The V and J genes are TRBV6-2 or TRBV6-3 and TRBJ1-2, with TRBD1 identical over 10 bases. Germline CDR1 is MNHEY and CDR2 is SVGEGT. The CDR3 consists of 17 residues. V shed 6 bases and J 4 bases; nucleotides not matched to a gene: 14. DNA of the CDR3: TGTGCCAGCAGCCAACCGGACAGGGGGGCATACAGCTATGGCTACACCTTC. Its translation: CASSQPDRGAYSYGYTF.

This chain links TRBV30 with TRBJ1-2, with 7 positions matching TRBD1. Germline V gene lookup returns CDR1 GTSNPN and CDR2 SVGIG (reference sequence). This CDR3 contains 13 residues. Unmatched junction bases numbered 2, after V lost 0 bases and J lost 4 bases. This CDR3 is CAWSVGGGYGYTF. CDR3 nucleotides: TGTGCCTGGAGTGTAGGGGGCGGCTATGGCTACACCTTC. Using reference TRBV30 and TRBJ1-2 for the parts outside the CDR3, the full variable domain is SQTIHQWPATLVQPVGSPLSLECTVEGTSNPNLYWYRQAAGRGLQLLFYSVGIGQISSEVPQNLSASRPQDRQFILSSKKLLLSDSGFYLCAWSVGGGYGYTFGSGTRLTVV.

The V gene is TRBV7-2, the J gene TRBJ2-1; no definite D call. CDR3 length equals 15 residues. With 1 base removed from V and 5 bases from J, the gap between germline ends came to 12 bases. Germline V lookup: CDR1 SGHTA, CDR2 FQGNSA. In nucleotides, the CDR3 is TGTGCCAGCAGCTTAGTGTCGATAGGAAACAATGAGCAGTTCTTC. This encodes CASSLVSIGNNEQFF.

The chain has TRBV6-5 and TRBJ1-3, with 9 bases fitting TRBD1. V was pared by 6 bases and J by 4 bases, with 4 bases of the junction left unmatched. In germline, CDR1 is MNHEY, CDR2 SVGAGI. This CDR3 has 14 residues. CDR3: CASSGTGSGNTIYF. CDR3 nucleotide sequence: TGTGCCAGCAGCGGGACAGGGTCAGGAAACACCATATATTTT.

Here the CDR3 reads CASSYREKDSPLHF. The CDR3 region has the DNA TGTGCCAGCAGTTACCGCGAGAAAGACTCACCCCTCCACTTT. The gene calls are TRBV6-5 and TRBJ1-6; D remains ambiguous. Between the trimmed V and J ends, which lost 2 bases and 10 bases, there was a span of 12 bases. The CDR3 sequence is 14 residues long. Germline CDR1 is MNHEY and CDR2 is SVGAGI.

This chain links TRBV5-1 with TRBJ2-2, with TRBD2 as a possible D gene (6 bases). The CDR3 is 16 residues long. Trimming left V 4 bases short and J 3 bases short, with 16 bases between. Germline V gene lookup returns CDR1 SGHRS and CDR2 YFSETQ. In DNA, the CDR3 is TGCGCCAGCAGCCCCGGCCGGGACTCCCACACCGGGGAGCTGTTTTTT. Its protein product is CASSPGRDSHTGELFF.

DNA of the CDR3: TGTGCCAGCAGCTTGGATCAGGGGGAAGGCTACACCTTC. Amino acid sequence: CASSLDQGEGYTF. The V gene is TRBV5-6, the J gene TRBJ1-2, with 7 bases identical to TRBD1. CDR1 SGHDT and CDR2 YYEEEE come from the germline V gene. J gave up 8 bases and V 0 bases, and 4 bases lay outside the gene matches. This CDR3 is 13 amino acids long.